The clone carrying this T cell receptor beta chain has a single count. What it recognizes is unknown. From germline, CDR1 is SGHTA and CDR2 FQGNSA. Trimming left V 0 bases short and J 0 bases short, with 15 bases between. The CDR3 is 18 amino acids. The entry originates in a study of shared clonotypes between healthy human individuals. Overall study context: Contributing individuals were a couple of females and three males aged 18 to 49. Study-wide results and limits: Compared with memory subsets, naive subsets generally had larger estimated richness.

The split of CD4+ cells yielded CD45RA+ naive and CD45RA-negative memory subsets. The table came from immunoSEQ multiplex PCR; TCRdb's copy has only in-frame clones and leaves some out. The table has some 2,400,000 clones, 90% to 96% seen once. The sequence came from a man aged 18 to 29 in good health. The chain combines TRBV7-2 with TRBJ2-1; perhaps TRBD2 as D (5 bases). The sample comprised naive CD4+ T cells sorted from blood. As to subset: CD45RA+ positively selected. DNA of the CDR3: TGTGCCAGCAGCTTAGCGAGCGGCTGGTTTAGCTCCTACAATGAGCAGTTCTTC. This translates into CASSLASGWFSSYNEQFF.